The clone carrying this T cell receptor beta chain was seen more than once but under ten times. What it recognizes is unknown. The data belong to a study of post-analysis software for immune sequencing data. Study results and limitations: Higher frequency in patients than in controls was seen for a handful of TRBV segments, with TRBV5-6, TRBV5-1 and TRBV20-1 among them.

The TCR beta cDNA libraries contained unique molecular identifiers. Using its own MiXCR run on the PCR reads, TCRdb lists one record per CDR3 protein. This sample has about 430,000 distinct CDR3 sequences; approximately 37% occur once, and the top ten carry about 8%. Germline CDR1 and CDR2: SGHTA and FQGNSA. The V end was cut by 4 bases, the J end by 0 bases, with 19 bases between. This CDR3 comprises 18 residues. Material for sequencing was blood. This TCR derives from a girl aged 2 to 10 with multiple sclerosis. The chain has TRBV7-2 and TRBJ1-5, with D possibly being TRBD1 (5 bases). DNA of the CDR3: TGTGCCAGCAGCTATACCCGGGACCAGCTCTATAGCAATCAGCCCCAGCATTTT. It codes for CASSYTRDQLYSNQPQHF.